This T cell receptor (beta chain) came from a study of CDR3 diversity in severe acne (dated by TCRdb to the late 2010s). The method behind the library was PCR. The sequencer listed for this sample is Illumina HiSeq 2000. TCRdb took the public reads, trimmed them with fastp at Q25, ran MiXCR for clone calling and kept in-frame beta chains. Here each entry gathers all rows of one CDR3 protein and keeps the most common genes and DNA. Recorded for this sample are 89,000 or so distinct CDR3 sequences; 45% to 55% of them occurred a single time. The ten largest clonotypes hold about 9.4% of the sample. V gives up 6 bases and J gives up 1 base, and the segment between their germline ends measures 16 bases. The germline V gene encodes CDR1 LNHDA and CDR2 SQIVND (reference sequence). The CDR3 spans 16 residues, from the cysteine through the phenylalanine. The DNA shown is the 48-base CDR3, in frame from base 1.

The table lists this clonotype with a few counts. Its antigen remains unidentified. No quality values exist for individual bases; no much larger clone is one base distant. The sequence was collected from a male donor in good health, serving as a control. The chain is made from TRBV19 and TRBJ1-5; the D segment cannot be called with confidence. The sample taken for sequencing was blood. CDR3 protein: CASSPGRVESNQPQHF. The bases read TGTGCCAGTAGCCCCGGGCGCGTGGAGAGCAATCAGCCCCAGCATTTT.